What follows are 10 T cell receptor beta chains derived from one specimen sequenced in a study of molecular identifiers for immune sequencing clone quantification. Using its own MiXCR run on the PCR reads, TCRdb lists one record per CDR3 protein. The repertoire holds approximately 97,000 distinct CDR3 sequences, with 24% as singletons. Sample: naive CD8+ T cells from blood, with Jurkat cell RNA spiked in. Subset specified: FACS-sorted CD8+CD4-CCR7+CD45RA+ naive T cells. These receptor sequences come from a human donor in good health. Some libraries in this study had Jurkat cell RNA spiked in.

This clonotype was seen ten or more times. The chain uses TRBV9 and TRBJ1-5, with D hard to call. V was cut by 0 bases and J by 0 bases, with 4 bases left in between. Germline-derived CDR1 and CDR2 are SGDLS and YYNGEE. This CDR3 region has 14 residues. CDR3 sequence (DNA): TGTGCCAGCAGCGTAGGGAATAGCAATCAGCCCCAGCATTTT. Amino acids: CASSVGNSNQPQHF.

This clonotype was counted many times. The gene calls are TRBV7-2 and TRBJ2-3, with TRBD2 as a possible D gene (7 bases). The CDR3 is 15 residues long. V gave up 6 bases and J gave up 4 bases, with 17 bases separating them. Germline assignment: CDR1 SGHTA and CDR2 FQGNSA. The DNA of the CDR3 is TGTGCCAGCAGTTGGGGGGGCGGGGGTGCAGATACGCAGTATTTT. Protein product: CASSWGGGGADTQYF.

This clonotype was found many times. The rearrangement links TRBV18 to TRBJ2-3, with D tentatively TRBD2 (7 bases). The CDR3 is 18 residues long. Trimming removed 0 bases at V and 2 bases at J, with 18 bases between. The germline CDR1 and CDR2 sequences are KGHSH and LQKENI. The CDR3 DNA reads as TGTGCCAGCTCACCACCCCGCGCGGGGGCAGTTTTCACAGATACGCAGTATTTT. This translates into CASSPPRAGAVFTDTQYF. Variable domain in full (rest from reference TRBV18 and TRBJ2-3): NAGVMQNPRHLVRRRGQEARLRCSPMKGHSHVYWYRQLPEEGLKFMVYLQKENIIDESGMPKERFSAEFPKEGPSILRIQQVVRGDSAAYFCASSPPRAGAVFTDTQYFGPGTRLTVL.

A remark on this clonotype: A much bigger clone sits one base away, suggesting this may be a read error. The chain uses TRBV5-6 and TRBJ1-1, with 9 bases identical to TRBD1. The germline V gene encodes CDR1 SGHDT and CDR2 YYEEEE. The CDR3 runs to 13 residues. DNA for the CDR3: TGTGCCAGCAGCAGGACAGGGGCGTCTGAAGCTTACTTT. Protein sequence: CASSRTGASEAYF.

The V and J genes are TRBV10-2 and TRBJ1-2, with 7 bases aligning to TRBD1. In germline, CDR1 is WSHSY, CDR2 SAAADI. The CDR3 is 14 residues long. The ends lost 8 bases at V and 3 bases at J; junction bases unmatched: 9. CDR3 amino acids: CASALERGHYGYTF. DNA for the CDR3: TGCGCCAGCGCCCTAGAAAGGGGGCACTATGGCTACACCTTC.

Of note for this clonotype: Just one base apart from a much larger clone, this may be a read error. The chain uses TRBV27 and TRBJ1-6; D gene uncertain. Germline values: CDR1 MNHEY, CDR2 SMNVEV (reference sequence). The length of the CDR3 is 14 residues. In DNA form, the CDR3 reads TGTGCCAGCAGTATACAAATGGGTAATTCACCCCTCCCCTTT. Amino acids: CASSIQMGNSPLPF.

The chain recombines TRBV7-9 with TRBJ2-2; no firm D call. The CDR3 totals 17 residues. Trimming removed 4 bases from V and 4 bases from J, with 19 bases in between. The germline gives CDR1 SEHNR, CDR2 FQNEAQ (reference sequence). The CDR3, as DNA: TGTGCCAGCAGCTACGTCACCGGCCAGCCAAGCACCGGGGAGCTGTTTTTT. Translating gives CASSYVTGQPSTGELFF.

This clonotype was observed many times. The chain is built from TRBV6-5 and TRBJ2-7; TRBD2 is a possible D gene (6 bases). This CDR3 contains 15 residues. The germline CDR1 and CDR2 sequences are MNHEY and SVGAGI. V was pared by 0 bases and J by 6 bases, with 15 bases between. In nucleotides, the CDR3 is TGTGCCAGCAGTTACTCGAGGGGACTTGGGGCCGAGCAGTACTTC. Amino acids: CASSYSRGLGAEQYF.

This clonotype was picked up a small number of times. J is TRBJ2-2 and V is TRBV5-1, with D tentatively TRBD1 or TRBD2 (6 bases each). This CDR3 comprises 17 residues. V lost 3 bases and J lost 1, with 16 bases in between. Germline values: CDR1 SGHRS, CDR2 YFSETQ. The CDR3 protein is CASSSAGGPENTGELFF. As DNA, the CDR3 is TGCGCCAGCAGCTCTGCCGGGGGCCCAGAGAACACCGGGGAGCTGTTTTTT.

This clonotype was found many times. The rearrangement joins TRBV4-1 to TRBJ1-4; the D is unclear. Trimming pared 6 bases from V and 3 bases from J, leaving 11 bases between. Germline V lookup: CDR1 MGHRA, CDR2 YSYEKL. The CDR3 consists of 14 residues. CDR3 DNA: TGCGCCAGCAGTCTACTGGGAGCTAATGAAAAACTGTTTTTT. Its translation: CASSLLGANEKLFF.